This TCR beta chain emerged from a study of blood T cell repertoires in COVID-19. Study-level information: From T cells, B-cell-depleted T cells, or PBMCs came the material, which was cDNA or gDNA.

Original processing notes: Cell counts per sample came from amplifying reference gene primers. Generated by immunoSEQ multiplex PCR, the TCRdb table keeps only in-frame clones and is missing some. The D gene and trimming were derived from the DNA, and the V and J assignments and clone size from that table. The table records about 170,000 clones, approximately 74% of them present only once. The CDR3 length is 14 residues. Germline lookup yields CDR1 SNHLY and CDR2 FYNNEI. The V end was cut by 2 bases, the J end by 7 bases, with 14 bases between. The V gene is TRBV2, the J gene TRBJ1-1; D unresolved. The sequence derives from a woman older than 75 with acute or convalescent COVID-19. Sequenced material: peripheral blood. In DNA form, the CDR3 reads TGTGCCAGCAGTGAAAACCCCCTGCGCGGTGAAGCTTTCTTT. Translating gives CASSENPLRGEAFF. Variable domain in full (rest from reference TRBV2 and TRBJ1-1): EPEVTQTPSHQVTQMGQEVILRCVPISNHLYFYWYRQILGQKVEFLVSFYNNEISEKSEIFDDQFSVERPDGSNFTLKIRSTKLEDSAMYFCASSENPLRGEAFFGQGTRLTVV.